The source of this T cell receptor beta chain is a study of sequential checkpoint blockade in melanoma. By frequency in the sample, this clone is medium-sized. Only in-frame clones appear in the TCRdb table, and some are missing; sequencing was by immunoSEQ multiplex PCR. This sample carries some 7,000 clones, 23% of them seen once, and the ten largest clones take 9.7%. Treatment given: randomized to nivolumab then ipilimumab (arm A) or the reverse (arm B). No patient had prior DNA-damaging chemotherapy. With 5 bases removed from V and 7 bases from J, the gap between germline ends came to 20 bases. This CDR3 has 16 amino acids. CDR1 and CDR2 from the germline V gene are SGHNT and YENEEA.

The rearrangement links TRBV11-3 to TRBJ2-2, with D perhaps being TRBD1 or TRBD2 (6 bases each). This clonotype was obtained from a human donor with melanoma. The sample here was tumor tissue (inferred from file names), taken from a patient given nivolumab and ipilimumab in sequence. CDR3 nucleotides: TGTGCCAGCAGCCCACAGGGAGGCCGTGGAATCGGGGAGCTGTTTTTT. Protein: CASSPQGGRGIGELFF.